This T cell receptor (beta chain) was obtained from a study of CD8 T cells in Susac syndrome. V was pared by 7 bases and J by 2 bases, with 6 bases between. The CDR3 is made up of 12 amino acids. Germline values: CDR1 SGHNT, CDR2 YENEEA. The RNA, about 0.45 to 1 ug, was put through reverse transcription using random hexamers. Amplification of TCR beta CDR3 by immunoSEQ multiplex PCR spanned 54 Vbeta and 13 Jbeta. Each CDR3 protein gets one entry after TCRdb re-called the immunoSEQ multiplex PCR reads with MiXCR. The repertoire has 200,000 to 250,000 distinct CDR3 sequences, approximately 94% of them found once; the top ten carry around 0.16%.

The V gene is TRBV11-3, the J gene TRBJ1-3; D call uncertain. The sequence was obtained from a human donor with Susac syndrome. The sample was CD4+ T cells from PBMCs. This chain's CDR3 is CASTSPGNTIYF. For the CDR3, the DNA is TGTGCCAGCACCTCGCCTGGAAACACCATATATTTT.